These T cell receptor beta chains were read from a single sample in a study of T-cell memory formation after mild COVID-19. TCRdb fed the 5' RACE reads into MiXCR, producing one record per CDR3 protein. Of roughly 86,000 distinct CDR3 sequences detected, around an eighth appear once; the ten largest clones hold roughly a quarter. The sample comprised PBMCs or a T cell subset sorted from them (not recorded which). The receptors stem from an adult woman who had mild COVID-19 (a few samples of this study predate the infection). Cell type and time point are not known. The CDR3 runs from the conserved cysteine through the conserved F or W. D genes are given only for firm matches. Size is stated for part of the rows, as once, few or many counts, or as a class when the clone is expanded.

size,V,D,J,DNA,CDR3
few,TRBV12-3/TRBV12-4,NA,TRBJ1-2,TGTGCCAGCAGTCGTTCGGATGGCTACACCTTC,CASSRSDGYTF
NA,TRBV2,NA,TRBJ2-7,TGTGCCAGCAGTGAAGGTCAGGGTGGGACCTACGAGCAGTACTTC,CASSEGQGGTYEQYF
many,TRBV7-9,NA,TRBJ2-2,TGTGCAGTCCCGTATGGCGGGGAGCTGTTTTTT,CAVPYGGELFF
few,TRBV9,TRBD1,TRBJ2-3,TGTGCCAGCAGCGGCGGACAGGCAGATACGCAGTATTTT,CASSGGQADTQYF
many,TRBV9,NA,TRBJ2-2,TGTGCCAGCAGCTGGGGGGAGCGAAGAGGCACCGGGGAGCTGTTTTTT,CASSWGERRGTGELFF
NA,TRBV5-1,NA,TRBJ2-3,TGCGCCAGCAGCTCTCGGACATTCAGCACAGATACGCAGTATTTT,CASSSRTFSTDTQYF
few,TRBV5-6,NA,TRBJ2-5,TGTGCCAGCAGTCCTGGACCTGGGCAAGAGACCCAGTACTTC,CASSPGPGQETQYF
few,TRBV24-1,NA,TRBJ2-1,TGTGCCACCAGTGATACGGGGCCTCGGGAGAATGAGCAGTTCTTC,CATSDTGPRENEQFF
few,TRBV6-5,TRBD2,TRBJ2-7,TGTGCCAGCAGTTACTTAGGGACTAGCGGGATCTACGAGCAGTACTTC,CASSYLGTSGIYEQYF
NA,TRBV13,NA,TRBJ2-7,TGTGCCAGCAGGAAGGGGGGTTACTACGAGCAGTACTTC,CASRKGGYYEQYF
few,TRBV15,TRBD2,TRBJ2-7,TGTGCCACCAGCAGAGAGAGCCTAGCGGGAGCTAGCCTCTACGGGGAGCAGTACTTC,CATSRESLAGASLYGEQYF
NA,TRBV7-9,NA,TRBJ2-3,TGTGCCTCTGGCCAGACGGTCCCCACAGATACGCAGTATTTT,CASGQTVPTDTQYF
NA,TRBV9,TRBD2,TRBJ2-3,TGTGCCAGCAGCCCTAGCGGGGGTTCTAAGCATACGCAGTATTTT,CASSPSGGSKHTQYF
few,TRBV12-5,NA,TRBJ2-7,TGTGCTAGTGGTTTGGTACTGGGGGAGCAGTACTTC,CASGLVLGEQYF
few,TRBV24-1,TRBD1,TRBJ1-6,TGTGCCACCAGAAAGGGGGCTGGATCACCCCTCCACTTT,CATRKGAGSPLHF
many,TRBV20-1,NA,TRBJ2-3,TGCAGTGCCTCCCCGGGGCTGGATACGCAGTATTTT,CSASPGLDTQYF
few,TRBV6-5,NA,TRBJ1-1,TGTGCCACTATAACAGCGGCCGAAGCTTTCTTT,CATITAAEAFF
few,TRBV7-9,NA,TRBJ2-1,TGTGCCAGCTTCCCAGCAGAATACAATGAGCAGTTCTTC,CASFPAEYNEQFF
NA,TRBV30,TRBD2,TRBJ2-7,TGTGCCTGGGGACTAGCGGATCTCTACGAGCAGTACTTC,CAWGLADLYEQYF
NA,TRBV9,NA,TRBJ1-1,TGTGCCAGCAGCCGAATAATGACAGAGAACACTGAAGCTTTCTTT,CASSRIMTENTEAFF
few,TRBV7-2,NA,TRBJ2-1,TGTGCCAGCAGCTTAGGCCTAGGGACTTATTCCTACAATGAGCAGTTCTTC,CASSLGLGTYSYNEQFF
NA,TRBV12-3/TRBV12-4,NA,TRBJ1-2,TGTGCCAGCAGTTTAGCGTTCGGCCCCTATGGCTACACCTTC,CASSLAFGPYGYTF
NA,TRBV2,NA,TRBJ1-1,TGTGCCAGCATCCCCGGACGGGGGGACACTGAAGCTTTCTTT,CASIPGRGDTEAFF
few,TRBV6-2/TRBV6-3,NA,TRBJ2-2,TGTGCCAGCAGTTATCCCCCGGGGTACACCGGGGAGCTGTTTTTT,CASSYPPGYTGELFF
few,TRBV29-1,NA,TRBJ2-6,TGCAGCGTTGAGGGGGGCTCTGGGGCCAACGTCCTGACTTTC,CSVEGGSGANVLTF